This TCR beta chain was profiled in a study of T cells after yellow fever vaccination. A single record per CDR3 protein comes from TCRdb applying MiXCR to the 5' RACE reads. The sample contains about 73,000 distinct CDR3 sequences, around 7% of which appear only once. This clonotype was recorded a few times. CDR3 length: 14 residues. Germline CDR1 is SQVTM and CDR2 is ANQGSEA. V lost 3 bases, J lost 4 bases, and 5 bases stayed unmatched. This clonotype originated in a man aged 25-40 years who received the YFV17D yellow fever vaccine. The specimen comprised CD8+ T cells sorted from PBMCs, sampled on the day of the yellow fever booster vaccination. The chain is built from TRBV29-1 and TRBJ1-2; the match to TRBD1 covers 10 bases. The CDR3 nucleotides are TGCAGCGTTGACCCGGGACAGGGGTCCTATGGCTACACCTTC. This encodes CSVDPGQGSYGYTF.